The clone carrying this T cell receptor beta chain was recorded only once. In the authors' workflow: Estimation of nucleated cell counts relied on the amplification of reference gene primers. The assay was immunoSEQ multiplex PCR, and TCRdb's table has in-frame clones only and misses some. That table supplies the V and J calls and clone size; D and trimming were determined from the DNA. Of approximately 150,000 clones in the sample, roughly 82% were seen once. The sample belongs to a study of blood T cell repertoires in COVID-19. Whole-study context: Researchers got acute and convalescent COVID-19 samples from the United States, Italy and Spain. The cDNA or gDNA used as material had been derived from T cells, B-cell-depleted T cells, or PBMCs.

This TCR derives from a man aged 55 to 70 with active or convalescent COVID-19. Sequencing was done on a sample of peripheral blood.

CDR3 in DNA: TGTGCCAGCCGGACTAGCGGGAATAAGAATGAGCAGTTCTTC. Residues: CASRTSGNKNEQFF. The chain employs TRBV19 and TRBJ2-1, with TRBD2 matching 12 bases. Unmatched junction bases numbered 7, after V lost 9 bases and J lost 7 bases. The CDR3 totals 14 residues. Germline CDR1 reads LNHDA; CDR2 reads SQIVND (reference sequence).